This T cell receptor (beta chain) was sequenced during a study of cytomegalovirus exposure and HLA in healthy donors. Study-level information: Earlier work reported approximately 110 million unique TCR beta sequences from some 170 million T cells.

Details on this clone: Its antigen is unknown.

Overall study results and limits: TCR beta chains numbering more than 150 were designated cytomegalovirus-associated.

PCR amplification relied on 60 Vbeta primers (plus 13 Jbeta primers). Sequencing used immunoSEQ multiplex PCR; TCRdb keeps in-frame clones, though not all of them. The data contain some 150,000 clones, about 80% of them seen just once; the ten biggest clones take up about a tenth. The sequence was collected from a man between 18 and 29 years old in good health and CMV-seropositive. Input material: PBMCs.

DNA of the CDR3: TGCAGCGTTGTCGACAGAAGCTCCTACGAGCAGTACTTC. Amino acid sequence: CSVVDRSSYEQYF. V usage is TRBV29-1 and J usage is TRBJ2-7; TRBD1 might be the D (5 bases). Germline values: CDR1 SQVTM, CDR2 ANQGSEA. The ends were cut back, 4 bases at V and 0 bases at J, with 10 bases in the middle. The CDR3 contains 13 residues.